The next 15 T cell receptor beta chains were all read from a single sample in a study of tumor-infiltrating lymphocytes in localized non-small cell lung cancer (dated by TCRdb to the early 2020s). The library relied on the immunoSEQ multiplex PCR assay. In TCRdb, the immuneACCESS table is reduced to in-frame sequences with V and J assigned. These tables do not hold every clone; where another copy was compared, an unresolved V gene accounts for under half, and the others remain unexplained. For this sample the table gives about 16,000 clones, of which 70% to 90% were detected only once. Of the sample, 10% is held by the ten largest clones. The sample was uninvolved lung tissue not adjacent to the tumor. These receptors were collected from a human donor with non-small cell lung cancer.

The chain uses TRBV19 and TRBJ1-4, with D perhaps matching TRBD1 (5 bases). Germline CDR1 is LNHDA and CDR2 is SQIVND (reference sequence). The V gene lost 10 bases and the J gene lost 0 bases, with 12 bases spanning the gap. The CDR3 contains 14 residues. CDR3 nucleotides: TGTGCCACCCGGGGGACGGCAACTAATGAAAAACTGTTTTTT. Amino acid sequence: CATRGTATNEKLFF.

The chain couples TRBV23-1 to TRBJ2-1; 8 bases agree with TRBD2. TRBV23-1 is noted as an ORF with a role that remains uncertain. V shed 3 bases and J 5 bases; nucleotides not matched to a gene: 15. The CDR3 is made up of 18 amino acids. For the CDR3, the DNA is TGCGCCAGCAGTCATCAATTGTGGACTAGCAAAAGGGACAATGAGCAGTTCTTC. This gives the protein CASSHQLWTSKRDNEQFF.

The chain couples TRBV4-1 to TRBJ1-5, with TRBD1 as a possible D gene (6 bases). The V and J ends lost 1 base and 3 bases respectively, with 13 bases between them. This CDR3 region has 16 residues. Germline values: CDR1 MGHRA, CDR2 YSYEKL. This chain's CDR3 is CASSQVETGPNQPQHF. The CDR3 DNA sequence: TGCGCCAGCAGCCAAGTGGAGACAGGCCCCAATCAGCCCCAGCATTTT.

V is TRBV5-1 and J is TRBJ1-3; 10 bases are a match to TRBD1. The CDR3 runs 16 residues. J was trimmed by 0 bases and V by 6 bases; bases with no gene match: 6. In germline, CDR1 is SGHRS, CDR2 YFSETQ. CDR3 residues: CASTRTGGTSGNTIYF. The DNA for the CDR3 is TGCGCCAGCACCCGGACAGGGGGTACCTCTGGAAACACCATATATTTT.

This chain uses TRBV5-6 with TRBJ2-3, with D unresolved. The CDR3 covers 14 residues. V lost 6 bases to trimming and J lost 6 bases, with 17 bases between them. Per germline, CDR1 SGHDT and CDR2 YYEEEE. The CDR3 loop is CASTDETSEDTQYF. The CDR3 coding sequence is TGTGCCAGCACCGACGAGACCTCTGAGGATACGCAGTATTTT.

This chain connects TRBV15 to TRBJ1-4, with 10 bases that match TRBD1. CDR3 size: 15 residues. The germline gives CDR1 LNHNV, CDR2 YYDKDF (reference sequence). The trim removed 1 base at V and 7 bases at J, leaving 3 bases unmatched. CDR3 protein: CATSRGQGAGEKLFF. The CDR3 DNA reads as TGTGCCACCAGCAGAGGACAGGGGGCAGGTGAAAAACTGTTTTTT. The full variable domain, its missing parts supplied by reference TRBV15 and TRBJ1-4, is DAMVIQNPRYQVTQFGKPVTLSCSQTLNHNVMYWYQQKSSQAPKLLFHYYDKDFNNEADTPDNFQSRRPNTSFCFLDIRSPGLGDTAMYLCATSRGQGAGEKLFFGSGTQLSVL.

This chain joins TRBV15 and TRBJ1-3; D unclear. Germline CDR1 is LNHNV and CDR2 is YYDKDF (reference sequence). The CDR3 runs to 14 residues. Trimming took off 9 bases at V and 0 bases at J, with 12 bases between the two ends. The CDR3 loop reads CATNREISGNTIYF. The CDR3 bases are TGTGCCACTAACCGAGAAATCTCTGGAAACACCATATATTTT.

The chain recombines TRBV28 with TRBJ2-7, with D unresolved. The germline V gene encodes CDR1 MDHEN and CDR2 SYDVKM. CDR3 length equals 12 residues. V lost 3 bases, J lost 3 bases, and 6 bases lay in between. The DNA of the CDR3 is TGTGCCAGCAGTTTCCAGAACTACGAGCAGTACTTC. Translating gives CASSFQNYEQYF.

This clone was seen once. This chain connects TRBV6-5 to TRBJ1-2; 7 bases line up with TRBD1. This CDR3 contains 15 residues. Germline V gene data show CDR1 as MNHEY and CDR2 as SVGAGI. With 5 bases clipped from V and 1 base from J, the junction kept 7 bases outside the gene matches. CDR3 protein: CASSPQGGINYGYTF. The DNA of the CDR3 is TGTGCCAGCAGTCCCCAGGGGGGCATTAACTATGGCTACACCTTC.

V is TRBV7-2 and J is TRBJ1-5; 9 bases are shared with TRBD1. The CDR3 totals 15 residues. From germline, CDR1 is SGHTA and CDR2 FQGNSA. J lost 3 bases, V lost 5 bases, and 5 bases had no gene match. CDR3 sequence: CASSLRTGDNQPQHF. For the CDR3, the DNA is TGTGCCAGCAGCCTACGGACAGGGGACAATCAGCCCCAGCATTTT.

The genes are TRBV19 and TRBJ1-1; 11 bases line up with TRBD1. CDR1 and CDR2 from the germline V gene are LNHDA and SQIVND (reference sequence). V was clipped by 3 bases and J by 8 bases; unmatched bases: 5. CDR3 length: 14 residues. The CDR3 nucleotides are TGTGCCAGTAGTATTCTTGGGACAGGGGGAGAAGCTTTCTTT. It translates to CASSILGTGGEAFF.

The chain couples TRBV6-1 to TRBJ2-1; 11 positions match TRBD2. Per the germline V gene, CDR1 is MNHNS and CDR2 is SASEGT. The CDR3 sequence is 15 residues long. The V segment lost 5 bases and the J segment 3 bases; nucleotides outside the gene matches: 3. The CDR3 region is CASSRTSGSYNEQFF. For the CDR3, the DNA is TGTGCCAGCAGTCGCACTAGCGGGAGCTACAATGAGCAGTTCTTC.

The genes are TRBV29-1 and TRBJ2-3; 10 bases agree with TRBD2. This CDR3 has 12 residues. The germline CDR1 and CDR2 sequences are SQVTM and ANQGSEA. CDR3 amino acids: CSGAGGSDTQYF. For the CDR3, the DNA is TGCAGTGGAGCGGGAGGGTCAGATACGCAGTATTTT.

This clone is large (0.1 to 1%) in the sample. The rearrangement joins TRBV29-1 to TRBJ1-1; possibly TRBD1 for D (5 bases). CDR3 length equals 13 residues. Trimming stripped 7 bases from V and 0 bases from J, with 12 bases between. CDR1 SQVTM and CDR2 ANQGSEA come from the germline V gene. The CDR3 is CSALTDLNTEAFF. DNA for the CDR3: TGCAGCGCTCTGACAGACCTGAACACTGAAGCTTTCTTT.

This rearrangement joins TRBV5-8 to TRBJ2-7, with D possibly being TRBD2 (5 bases). The germline CDR1 and CDR2 sequences are SGHTS and YDEGEE. The V end was cut by 4 bases, the J end by 5 bases, with 10 bases between. This CDR3 is 12 amino acids long. CDR3 in amino acids: CASSRDPNEQYF. The CDR3 nucleotides read TGTGCCAGCAGCCGGGATCCTAACGAGCAGTACTTC.